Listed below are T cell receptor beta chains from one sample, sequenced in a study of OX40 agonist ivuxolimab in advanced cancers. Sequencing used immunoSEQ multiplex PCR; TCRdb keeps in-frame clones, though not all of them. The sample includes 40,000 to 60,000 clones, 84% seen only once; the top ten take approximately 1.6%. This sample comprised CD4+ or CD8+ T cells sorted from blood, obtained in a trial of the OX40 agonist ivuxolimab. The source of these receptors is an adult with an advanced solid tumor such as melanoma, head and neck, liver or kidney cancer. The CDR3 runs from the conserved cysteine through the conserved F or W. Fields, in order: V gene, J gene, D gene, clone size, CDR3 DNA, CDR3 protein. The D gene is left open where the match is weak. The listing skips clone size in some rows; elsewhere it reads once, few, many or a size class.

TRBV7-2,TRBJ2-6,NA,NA,TGTGCCAGCAGCTTAGAGGGTTCCTCTGGGGCCAACGTCCTGACTTTC,CASSLEGSSGANVLTF
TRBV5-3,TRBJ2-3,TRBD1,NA,TGTGCCAGAAGCCCCGGGACAGGGGGGGATACGCAGTATTTT,CARSPGTGGDTQYF
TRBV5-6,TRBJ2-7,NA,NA,TGTGCCAGCAGCTTTGGGGGGATAGTTTCATACGAGCAGTACTTC,CASSFGGIVSYEQYF
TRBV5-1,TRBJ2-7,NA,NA,TGCGCCAGCAGCTTGTCTTCAGGGGACTCCTACGAGCAGTACTTC,CASSLSSGDSYEQYF
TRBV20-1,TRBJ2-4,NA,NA,TGCAGTGCTAGAGACTCAAACATTCAGTACTTC,CSARDSNIQYF
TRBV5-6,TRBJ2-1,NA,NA,TGTGCCAGCTCGCGGGGTTTAGGTAATGAGCAGTTCTTC,CASSRGLGNEQFF
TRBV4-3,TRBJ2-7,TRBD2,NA,TGCGCCAGCAGCCAAGAAGCGGTAGGTGGACTAGCGGACTCCTACGAGCAGTACTTC,CASSQEAVGGLADSYEQYF
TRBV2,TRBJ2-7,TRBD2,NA,TGTGCCCGAGGTGGCGGGGGTCCCTACGAGCAGTACTTC,CARGGGGPYEQYF
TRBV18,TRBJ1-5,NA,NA,TGTGCCAGCTCATCCTGGGGTGATCAGCCCCAGCATTTT,CASSSWGDQPQHF
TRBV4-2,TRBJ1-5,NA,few,TGTGCCAGCAGCCAAGAACGGCAGGGTGATAATCAGCCCCAGCATTTT,CASSQERQGDNQPQHF
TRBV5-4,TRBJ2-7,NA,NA,TGTGCCAGCAGCTTTGAACTTAGCTCCTACGAGCAGTACTTC,CASSFELSSYEQYF
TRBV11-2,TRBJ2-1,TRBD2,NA,TGTGCCAGCAGCTTAAAGCGGGGGGTCGTGGAGCAGTTCTTC,CASSLKRGVVEQFF
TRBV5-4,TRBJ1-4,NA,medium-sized,TGTGCCAGCAGCTTCAACAGGGACAATGAAAAACTGTTTTTT,CASSFNRDNEKLFF
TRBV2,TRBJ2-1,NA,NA,TGTGCCAGCCGGGACGGTAGATACAATGAGCAGTTCTTC,CASRDGRYNEQFF
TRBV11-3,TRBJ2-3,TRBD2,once,TGTGCCAGCAGCTCTCGACTAGCGGGAGGAAGTCGGACAGATACGCAGTATTTT,CASSSRLAGGSRTDTQYF
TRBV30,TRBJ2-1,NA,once,TGTGCCTGTGAGGGGAACGGACGGGCAAACGGGCAGTTCTTC,CACEGNGRANGQFF
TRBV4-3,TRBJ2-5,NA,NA,TGCGCCAGCAGCCAAGGGGGGGCGGGGTATGGGGAGACCCAGTACTTC,CASSQGGAGYGETQYF
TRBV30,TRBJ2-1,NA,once,TGTGCCCTTGGGAGGAATGAGCAGTTCTTC,CALGRNEQFF
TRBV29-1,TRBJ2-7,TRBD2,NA,TGCAGCGTTGAGCGGGGGGATAGCTACGAGCAGTACTTC,CSVERGDSYEQYF
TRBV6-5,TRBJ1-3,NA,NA,TGTGCCAGCAGTTACGATTTCTTCCAGGGGACCATATATTTT,CASSYDFFQGTIYF
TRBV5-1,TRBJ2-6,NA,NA,TGCGCCAGCAGCCAGTTGCCCGTATCTGGGGCCAACGTCCTGACTTTC,CASSQLPVSGANVLTF
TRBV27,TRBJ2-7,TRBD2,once,TGTGCCAGCAGTATACTAGCGGGACTTGCCTACGAGCAGTACTTC,CASSILAGLAYEQYF
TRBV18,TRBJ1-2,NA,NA,TGTGCCAGCTCAATATTACAGGGCCCCGTCGGTGGCTACACCTTC,CASSILQGPVGGYTF
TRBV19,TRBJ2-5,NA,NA,TGTGCCAGTAGTAGGCGGCTCCAAGAGACCCAGTACTTC,CASSRRLQETQYF
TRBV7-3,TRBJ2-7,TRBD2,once,TGTGCCAGCAGCTTCTTGGGGCGGGAGGTTTCCGAGCAGTACTTC,CASSFLGREVSEQYF
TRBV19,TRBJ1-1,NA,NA,TGTGCCAGTAGTATTTTGGTGAGGAACACTGAAGCTTTCTTT,CASSILVRNTEAFF
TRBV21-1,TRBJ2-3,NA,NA,TGTGCCAGACAGGCAGATACGCAGTATTTT,CARQADTQYF
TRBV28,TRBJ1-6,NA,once,TGTGCCAGCAATAAAAGAGGGCTAGGTTCACCCCTCCACTTT,CASNKRGLGSPLHF
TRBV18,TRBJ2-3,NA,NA,TGTGCCAGCTCACCAAACGTTGACAGCACAGATACGCAGTATTTT,CASSPNVDSTDTQYF
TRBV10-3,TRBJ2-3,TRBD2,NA,TGTGCCACCTCGAGAACGGAGCGGGGCAGCACAGATACGCAGTATTTT,CATSRTERGSTDTQYF
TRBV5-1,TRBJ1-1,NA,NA,TGCGCCAGCAGCTTGGGGGGCGTAGTGACTGAAGCTTTCTTT,CASSLGGVVTEAFF
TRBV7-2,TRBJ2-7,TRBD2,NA,TGTGCCAGCAGCTTCAAAGAGACTAGCGGGACTCGATTGGGGGACGAGCAGTACTTC,CASSFKETSGTRLGDEQYF
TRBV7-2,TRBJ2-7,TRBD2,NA,TGTGCCAGCAGCTCCCTCCGACTAGCGATCTACGAGCAGTACTTC,CASSSLRLAIYEQYF
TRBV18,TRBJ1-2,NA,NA,TGTGCCAGCTCACCACCGCTCCAGGCGGATGGCTACACCTTC,CASSPPLQADGYTF
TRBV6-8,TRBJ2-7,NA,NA,TGTGCCAGCAGTAGAAGAACAGGGACCTACGAGCAGTACTTC,CASSRRTGTYEQYF
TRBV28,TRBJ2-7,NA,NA,TGTGCCAGCACCCTATTCACCTCCCCGGGCAAGAACGAGCAGTACTTC,CASTLFTSPGKNEQYF
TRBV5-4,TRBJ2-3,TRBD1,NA,TGTGCCAGCAGCCCACGGACAGGGACAGATACGCAGTATTTT,CASSPRTGTDTQYF
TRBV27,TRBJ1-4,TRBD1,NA,TGTGCCAGCGGGGACAGGGAGGAAAAACTGTTTTTT,CASGDREEKLFF
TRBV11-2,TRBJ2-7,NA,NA,TGTGCCAGCAGCACGCCTCAGGGGATCTACGAGCAGTACTTC,CASSTPQGIYEQYF
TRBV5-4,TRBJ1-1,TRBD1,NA,TGTGCCAGCAGCTTGGCAGGGGGCGATGAAGCTTTCTTT,CASSLAGGDEAFF